This T cell receptor (beta chain) came from a study of blood T cells in healthy people across ages. Study conclusions and caveats: Estimates drawn from one million T cells were deemed to understate diversity.

Each donor had around 11 milliliters of peripheral blood drawn. No fewer than 6 million PBMCs went into each sample. Trimming at V came to 5 bases and at J to 5 bases, leaving 12 bases not matched to a gene. This CDR3 is built from 17 residues. As regards this clonotype: Its antigen is currently unknown.

Through a sample-barcoded 5' primer and a J-beta primer mix, a second PCR was run for about 6 to 11 cycles. Every cDNA molecule carried a tag from a template-switch adaptor bearing 12 random nucleotides. MiXCR, applied by TCRdb to the 5' RACE reads, yields one record per CDR3 protein. In the table there are approximately 780,000 distinct CDR3 sequences, about 26% of which are singletons. These data were also reused for a study on T cells of mothers and their children.

Sequencing was carried out using blood. This sequence was found in a boy younger than 18 in good health. J is TRBJ2-1 and V is TRBV12-3 or TRBV12-4; 10 nucleotides align to TRBD2. The CDR3 protein is CASSNRRTSGDNNEQFF. As DNA, the CDR3 is TGTGCCAGCAGTAACCGTCGGACTAGCGGAGATAACAATGAGCAGTTCTTC.